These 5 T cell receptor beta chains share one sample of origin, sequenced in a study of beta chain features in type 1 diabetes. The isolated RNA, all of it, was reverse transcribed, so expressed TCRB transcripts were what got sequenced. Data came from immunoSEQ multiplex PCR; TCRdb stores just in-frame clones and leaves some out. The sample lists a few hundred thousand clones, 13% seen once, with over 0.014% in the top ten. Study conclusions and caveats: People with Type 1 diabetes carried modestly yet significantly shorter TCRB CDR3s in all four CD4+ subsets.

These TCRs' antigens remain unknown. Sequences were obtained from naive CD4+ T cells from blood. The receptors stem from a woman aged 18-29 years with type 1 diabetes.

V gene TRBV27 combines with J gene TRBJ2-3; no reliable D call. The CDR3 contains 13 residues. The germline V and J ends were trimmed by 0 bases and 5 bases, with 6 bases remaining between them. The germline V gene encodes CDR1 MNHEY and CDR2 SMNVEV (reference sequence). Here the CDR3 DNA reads TGTGCCAGCAGTTTATCCCGTCGAGATACGCAGTATTTT. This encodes CASSLSRRDTQYF.

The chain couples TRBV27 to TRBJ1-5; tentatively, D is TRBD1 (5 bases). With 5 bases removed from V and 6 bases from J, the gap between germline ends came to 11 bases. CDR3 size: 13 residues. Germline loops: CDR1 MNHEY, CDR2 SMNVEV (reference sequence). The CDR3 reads CASSPRGAQPQHF. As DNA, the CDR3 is TGTGCCAGCAGTCCTCGCGGGGCTCAGCCCCAGCATTTT.

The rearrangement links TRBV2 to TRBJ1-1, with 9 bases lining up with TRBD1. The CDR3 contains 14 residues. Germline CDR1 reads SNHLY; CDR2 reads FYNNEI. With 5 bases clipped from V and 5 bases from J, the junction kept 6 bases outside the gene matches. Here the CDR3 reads CASSSTGGRTEAFF. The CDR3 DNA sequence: TGTGCCAGCAGTTCCACAGGGGGCCGGACTGAAGCTTTCTTT. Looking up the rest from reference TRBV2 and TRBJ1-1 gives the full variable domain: EPEVTQTPSHQVTQMGQEVILRCVPISNHLYFYWYRQILGQKVEFLVSFYNNEISEKSEIFDDQFSVERPDGSNFTLKIRSTKLEDSAMYFCASSSTGGRTEAFFGQGTRLTVV.

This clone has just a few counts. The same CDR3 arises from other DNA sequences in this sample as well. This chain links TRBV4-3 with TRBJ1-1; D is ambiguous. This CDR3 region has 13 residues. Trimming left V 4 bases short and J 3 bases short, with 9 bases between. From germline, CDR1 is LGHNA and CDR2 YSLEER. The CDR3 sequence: CASSRRGYTEAFF. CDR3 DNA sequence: TGCGCCAGCAGCCGGCGGGGATACACTGAAGCTTTCTTT.

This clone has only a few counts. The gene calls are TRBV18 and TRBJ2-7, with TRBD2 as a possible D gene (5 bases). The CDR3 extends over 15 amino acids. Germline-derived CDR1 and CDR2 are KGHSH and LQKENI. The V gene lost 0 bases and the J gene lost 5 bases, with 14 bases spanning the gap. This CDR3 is CASSPPGLARNEQYF. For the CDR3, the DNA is TGTGCCAGCTCACCACCTGGCCTAGCAAGAAACGAGCAGTACTTC.